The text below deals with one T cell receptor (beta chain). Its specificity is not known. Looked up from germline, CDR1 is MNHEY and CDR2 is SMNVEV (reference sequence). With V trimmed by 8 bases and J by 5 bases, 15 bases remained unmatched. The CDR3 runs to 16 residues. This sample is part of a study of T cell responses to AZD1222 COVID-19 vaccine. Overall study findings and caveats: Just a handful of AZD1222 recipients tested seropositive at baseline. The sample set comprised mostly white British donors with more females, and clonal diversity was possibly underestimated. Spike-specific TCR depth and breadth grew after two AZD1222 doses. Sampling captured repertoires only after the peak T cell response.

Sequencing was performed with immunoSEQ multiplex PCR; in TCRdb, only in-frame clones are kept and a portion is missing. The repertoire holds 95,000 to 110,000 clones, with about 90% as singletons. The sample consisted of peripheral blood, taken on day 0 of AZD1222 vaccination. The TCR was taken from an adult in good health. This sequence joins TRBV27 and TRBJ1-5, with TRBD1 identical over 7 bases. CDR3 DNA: TGTGCCAGCTCCAACTCTCTCAGACAGGGAGATCAGCCCCAGCATTTT. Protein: CASSNSLRQGDQPQHF.